This TCR beta chain was observed in a study of blood T cells in healthy people across ages. The table lists this clonotype with a few counts. A second PCR of about 7 to 11 cycles used a sample-barcoded 5' primer and a J-beta primer mix. TCRdb analysed the 5' RACE reads with MiXCR anew, one entry per CDR3 protein. The table lists some 940,000 distinct CDR3 sequences, just under 30% of them singletons. CDR1 and CDR2 (germline): SNHLY, FYNNEI. CDR3 size: 14 residues. V gave up 4 bases and J gave up 1 base, with 8 bases separating them. These same data were also listed under a study on T cells of mothers and their children.

The receptor was derived from a woman between 40 and 50 years old in good health. The specimen sequenced was blood. The chain carries TRBV2 and TRBJ2-1; D gene ambiguous. CDR3 residues: CASSGARSYNEQFF. The CDR3 DNA reads TGTGCCAGCAGTGGGGCTCGATCCTACAATGAGCAGTTCTTC.